One sample yielded the 19 T cell receptor beta chains listed below, sequenced in a study of control samples from healthy donors and cancer patients. Repertoires were generated with immunoSEQ multiplex PCR, while TCRdb's copy carries only in-frame clones and drops some. Among 150,000 to 200,000 clones listed, around 92% were seen once. The sequenced sample consisted of blood. The receptors derive from a woman aged 25 to 39 in good health.

The rearrangement uses TRBV18 and TRBJ2-3, with D tentatively TRBD1 or TRBD2 (5 bases each). The CDR3 loop spans 14 amino acids. From germline, CDR1 is KGHSH and CDR2 LQKENI. V was pared by 1 base and J by 0 bases, with 5 bases between. The CDR3 nucleotides read TGTGCCAGCTCACCACGGGACAGCACAGATACGCAGTATTTT. Its translation is CASSPRDSTDTQYF. Full variable domain (rest looked up from reference TRBV18 and TRBJ2-3): NAGVMQNPRHLVRRRGQEARLRCSPMKGHSHVYWYRQLPEEGLKFMVYLQKENIIDESGMPKERFSAEFPKEGPSILRIQQVVRGDSAAYFCASSPRDSTDTQYFGPGTRLTVL.

The CDR3 sequence: CASSMLAGGLETQYF. The CDR3, as DNA: TGTGCCAGTAGTATGTTAGCGGGGGGGCTCGAGACCCAGTACTTC. The J gene is TRBJ2-5, the V gene TRBV19, with 11 bases identical to TRBD2. In germline, CDR1 is LNHDA, CDR2 SQIVND (reference sequence). The CDR3 runs to 15 residues. Trimming cost V 3 bases and J 5 bases; bases outside gene matches: 5.

This chain uses TRBV15 with TRBJ1-6; TRBD1 agrees at 7 bases. The germline gives CDR1 LNHNV, CDR2 YYDKDF (reference sequence). With 1 base clipped from V and 10 bases from J, the junction kept 4 bases outside the gene matches. There are 14 residues in the CDR3. For the CDR3, the DNA is TGTGCCACCAGCAGAGGGGACAGTATATCACCCCTCCACTTT. Translated, it gives CATSRGDSISPLHF.

V and J are TRBV18 and TRBJ1-4; tentatively, D is TRBD1 (6 bases). The V end was cut by 2 bases, the J end by 8 bases, with 12 bases between. Germline assignment: CDR1 KGHSH and CDR2 LQKENI. The CDR3 length is 14 residues. The CDR3 sequence is CASSPWTVSEKLFF. In DNA, the CDR3 is TGTGCCAGCTCACCATGGACAGTGAGCGAAAAACTGTTTTTT.

The chain joins TRBV2 to TRBJ2-7; TRBD2 matches at 10 bases. The CDR3 is 15 residues long. Trimming took 2 bases from V and 4 from J; bases not matched to a gene: 5. Germline V lookup: CDR1 SNHLY, CDR2 FYNNEI. In DNA, the CDR3 is TGTGCCAGCAGTGAAACCCTAGCGGGAGTTTACGAGCAGTACTTC. This gives the protein CASSETLAGVYEQYF.

The chain links TRBV5-1 to TRBJ2-7; D possibly corresponds to TRBD1 (6 bases). Germline V gives CDR1 SGHRS, CDR2 YFSETQ. V gave up 2 bases and J gave up 3 bases, with 18 bases separating them. CDR3 length: 16 residues. CDR3 sequence reads: CASSFFPRQGSYEQYF. In nucleotides, the CDR3 is TGCGCCAGCAGCTTTTTCCCCCGGCAGGGGAGCTACGAGCAGTACTTC.

This clone showed up just once. The V gene is TRBV6-1, the J gene TRBJ1-1; the match to TRBD1 covers 10 bases. The germline gives CDR1 MNHNS, CDR2 SASEGT. The CDR3 sequence is 17 residues long. The trim removed 3 bases at V and 1 base at J, leaving 8 bases unmatched. In DNA form, the CDR3 reads TGTGCCAGCAGTGACCTTGGGACAGGGGATAGGAACACTGAAGCTTTCTTT. Translating it yields CASSDLGTGDRNTEAFF.

The chain has TRBV4-3 and TRBJ2-2; 8 bases match TRBD1. Germline-derived CDR1 and CDR2 are LGHNA and YSLEER. The CDR3 has 13 residues. V lost 3 bases to trimming and J lost 6 bases; unmatched junction nucleotides: 0. CDR3 coding DNA: TGCGCCAGCAGCCAGACAGGGGCCGGGGAGCTGTTTTTT. Protein sequence: CASSQTGAGELFF.

The chain is built from TRBV5-1 and TRBJ2-7, with D hard to call. CDR1 and CDR2 from the germline V gene are SGHRS and YFSETQ. V was pared by 0 bases and J by 2 bases, with 9 bases between. The CDR3 spans 14 residues. DNA for the CDR3: TGCGCCAGCAGCTTGGGAAATCAGGCCTACGAGCAGTACTTC. It is translated as CASSLGNQAYEQYF.

The rearrangement uses TRBV29-1 and TRBJ2-7, with TRBD1 as a possible D gene (6 bases). CDR3 length equals 13 residues. V lost 5 bases and J lost 2, with 13 bases in between. Per germline, CDR1 SQVTM and CDR2 ANQGSEA. The CDR3 DNA reads TGCAGCGTTTCCGGGACACTAACCTACGAGCAGTACTTC. Amino acids: CSVSGTLTYEQYF.

V gene TRBV6-4 combines with J gene TRBJ2-2; D ambiguous. Germline V gene data show CDR1 as MRHNA and CDR2 as SNTAGT. This CDR3 spans 13 amino acids. The germline V and J ends were trimmed by 2 bases and 3 bases, with 4 bases remaining between them. For the CDR3, the DNA is TGTGCCAGCAGTGACGCATACACCGGGGAGCTGTTTTTT. Translation: CASSDAYTGELFF.

The rearrangement links TRBV30 to TRBJ1-1; 9 bases match TRBD1. J gave up 7 bases and V 4 bases, and 10 bases lay outside the gene matches. This CDR3 is 14 amino acids long. Germline lookup yields CDR1 GTSNPN and CDR2 SVGIG (reference sequence). CDR3 bases: TGTGCCTGGAACAAGGGACAGGGAGGTCGTGAAGCTTTCTTT. Translated, it gives CAWNKGQGGREAFF.

The gene calls are TRBV5-1 and TRBJ1-2; possible D gene TRBD1, 6 bases. Germline CDR1 and CDR2: SGHRS and YFSETQ. CDR3 length equals 14 residues. The V end lost 0 bases, the J end lost 1 base, and 7 bases lay between the germline ends. The CDR3 is CASSLDRVNYGYTF. The CDR3 DNA reads TGCGCCAGCAGCTTGGACAGGGTTAACTATGGCTACACCTTC.

CDR3 amino acids: CASSSTGGLGYTF. The CDR3 nucleotides read TGTGCCAGCAGTTCTACAGGGGGCCTTGGCTACACCTTC. The gene calls are TRBV12-3 or TRBV12-4 and TRBJ1-2; TRBD1 aligns across 9 bases. Germline trimming cut 4 bases from V and 7 bases from J; bases unmatched to any gene: 4. The CDR3 extends over 13 amino acids.

The chain is built from TRBV12-5 and TRBJ2-5; D may be TRBD1 (6 bases). Germline values: CDR1 LGHNT, CDR2 FRNRAP. This CDR3 is 15 amino acids long. Trimming removed 6 bases at V and 5 bases at J, with 19 bases between. The CDR3 nucleotides read TGTGCTAGTGGCCCGGGCAGGGGTGGCTTGGAGACCCAGTACTTC. It codes for CASGPGRGGLETQYF.

V gene TRBV7-2 combines with J gene TRBJ2-2, with 9 positions matching TRBD2. Losses at the gene ends were 1 base for V and 1 base for J; bases not matched to a gene: 4. Germline assignment: CDR1 SGHTA and CDR2 FQGNSA. This CDR3 region has 17 residues. CDR3 sequence (DNA): TGTGCCAGCAGCTTAGGAGGTAGCGGGGGGAACACCGGGGAGCTGTTTTTT. Its translation is CASSLGGSGGNTGELFF.

The V and J genes are TRBV30 and TRBJ2-7; 11 positions match TRBD2. This CDR3 region has 14 residues. V trimming: 4 bases; J trimming: 4 bases; junction bases outside the gene matches: 6. The germline CDR1 and CDR2 sequences are GTSNPN and SVGIG (reference sequence). CDR3 DNA sequence: TGTGCCTGGAAGGCTAGCGGGAGGAGGTACGAGCAGTACTTC. It is translated as CAWKASGRRYEQYF. Based on the CDR3 plus reference TRBV30 and TRBJ2-7, the full variable domain is SQTIHQWPATLVQPVGSPLSLECTVEGTSNPNLYWYRQAAGRGLQLLFYSVGIGQISSEVPQNLSASRPQDRQFILSSKKLLLSDSGFYLCAWKASGRRYEQYFGPGTRLTVT.

J is TRBJ2-7 and V is TRBV7-2, with TRBD2 matching over 10 bases. The trim removed 4 bases at V and 2 bases at J, leaving 2 bases unmatched. CDR3 length: 14 residues. CDR1 is SGHTA, CDR2 FQGNSA, per germline. CDR3 residues: CASSSGLAAYEQYF. DNA of the CDR3: TGTGCCAGCAGCTCCGGACTAGCGGCCTACGAGCAGTACTTC.

The chain recombines TRBV6-5 with TRBJ1-2; the D is unclear. The germline CDR1 and CDR2 sequences are MNHEY and SVGAGI. This CDR3 is 11 amino acids long. V dropped 10 bases and J dropped 2 bases, with 8 bases sitting between them. This CDR3 reads CANRANYGYTF. CDR3 bases: TGTGCCAACCGGGCCAACTATGGCTACACCTTC.